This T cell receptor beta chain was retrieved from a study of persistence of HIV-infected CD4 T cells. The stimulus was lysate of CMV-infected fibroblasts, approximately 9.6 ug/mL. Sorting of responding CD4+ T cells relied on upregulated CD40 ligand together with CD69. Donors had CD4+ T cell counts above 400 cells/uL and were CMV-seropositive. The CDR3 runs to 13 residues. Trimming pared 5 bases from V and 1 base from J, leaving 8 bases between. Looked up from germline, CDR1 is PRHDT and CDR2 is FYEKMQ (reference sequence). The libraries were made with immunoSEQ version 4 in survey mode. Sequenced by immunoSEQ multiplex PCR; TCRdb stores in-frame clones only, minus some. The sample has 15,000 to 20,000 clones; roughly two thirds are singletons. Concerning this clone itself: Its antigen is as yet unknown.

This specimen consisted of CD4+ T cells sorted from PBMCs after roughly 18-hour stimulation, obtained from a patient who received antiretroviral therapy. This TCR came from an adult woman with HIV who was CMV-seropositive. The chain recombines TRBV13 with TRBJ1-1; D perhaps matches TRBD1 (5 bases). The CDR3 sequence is CASSRGKNTEAFF. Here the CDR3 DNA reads TGTGCCAGCAGCCGGGGCAAGAACACTGAAGCTTTCTTT. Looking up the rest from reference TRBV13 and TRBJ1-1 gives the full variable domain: AAGVIQSPRHLIKEKRETATLKCYPIPRHDTVYWYQQGPGQDPQFLISFYEKMQSDKGSIPDRFSAQQFSDYHSELNMSSLELGDSALYFCASSRGKNTEAFFGQGTRLTVV.